These T cell receptor beta chains were read from a single sample in a study of T-cell memory formation after mild COVID-19. TCRdb independently ran MiXCR on the 5' RACE reads; one entry per CDR3 protein. The sample holds 200,000 to 250,000 distinct CDR3 sequences; roughly 9.4% are singletons and the top ten take more than 20%. Sequencing input: PBMCs or a T cell subset sorted from them (not recorded which). These TCRs come from a man aged 18 to 35 who had mild COVID-19 (a few samples of this study predate the infection). Cell type and time point are not known. Both conserved end residues are part of each CDR3. A D gene is named only where the DNA matches it firmly. Part of the rows lack a size; the others show once, few, many or a class for expanded clones.

>TRBJ2-5|TRBD2|-|TRBV27
CASSLRASGGVQETQYF
TGTGCCAGCAGTTTAAGGGCTAGCGGGGGCGTTCAAGAGACCCAGTACTTC
>TRBJ2-3|TRBD1|few|TRBV29-1
CSVRDSIGSTDTQYF
TGCAGCGTCCGGGACAGTATAGGCAGCACAGATACGCAGTATTTT
>TRBJ2-5|-|few|TRBV18
CASSPRTEGSKETQYF
TGTGCCAGCTCACCACGGACGGAGGGATCCAAAGAGACCCAGTACTTC
>TRBJ2-7|TRBD2|-|TRBV11-1
CASTSSGGHDEQYF
TGTGCCAGCACCAGTTCGGGGGGGCACGACGAGCAGTACTTC
>TRBJ1-1|-|-|TRBV6-2/TRBV6-3
CASSYQGGTEAFF
TGTGCCAGCAGTTACCAGGGAGGCACTGAAGCTTTCTTT
>TRBJ2-2|-|few|TRBV5-6
CASSSDGGELFF
TGTGCCAGCAGCTCAGATGGCGGGGAGCTGTTTTTT
>TRBJ1-5|-|many|TRBV12-5
CASGLPNQPQHF
TGTGCTAGTGGTTTGCCGAATCAGCCCCAGCATTTT
>TRBJ2-3|TRBD2|few|TRBV7-9
CASSPRLLATITDTQYF
TGTGCCAGCAGCCCCAGGTTACTAGCGACGATAACAGATACGCAGTATTTT
>TRBJ2-7|TRBD1|few|TRBV20-1
CSARAGTGWEQQYF
TGCAGTGCTAGGGCCGGGACAGGGTGGGAACAACAGTACTTC
>TRBJ2-7|-|-|TRBV5-1
CASSLISALDYEQYF
TGCGCCAGCAGCTTGATATCGGCCCTAGACTACGAGCAGTACTTC
>TRBJ1-5|-|few|TRBV4-2
CASSQVGGNQPQHF
TGTGCCAGCAGCCAAGTCGGCGGGAATCAGCCCCAGCATTTT
>TRBJ2-1|-|-|TRBV5-1
CASSLGLGGGEQFF
TGCGCCAGCAGCTTGGGCCTGGGGGGAGGCGAGCAGTTCTTC
>TRBJ2-1|TRBD1|many|TRBV5-1
CASSQPGQGVNEQFF
TGCGCCAGCAGCCAACCGGGACAGGGAGTCAATGAGCAGTTCTTC
>TRBJ1-1|TRBD1|-|TRBV7-7
CASSTSTGTEAFF
TGTGCCAGCAGCACCTCGACAGGGACCGAAGCTTTCTTT
>TRBJ2-2|-|many|TRBV7-2
CASSLAHVSGELFF
TGTGCCAGCAGCTTAGCGCACGTGTCCGGGGAGCTGTTTTTT
>TRBJ2-2|TRBD2|-|TRBV23-1
CASSQSPPGGLAGELFF
TGCGCCAGCAGTCAATCTCCGCCAGGGGGACTAGCTGGGGAGCTGTTTTTT
>TRBJ1-1|-|-|TRBV28
CASIFRRSITEAFF
TGTGCCAGCATCTTTCGTCGGTCTATCACTGAAGCTTTCTTT
>TRBJ1-1|-|many|TRBV11-2
CASSLSGTEAFF
TGTGCCAGCAGCTTATCCGGCACTGAAGCTTTCTTT
>TRBJ2-1|-|once|TRBV28
CASSPGPDNEQFF
TGTGCCAGCAGTCCAGGGCCTGACAATGAGCAGTTCTTC
>TRBJ2-5|-|few|TRBV27
CASSSNVGGQRQETQYF
TGTGCCAGCAGTTCAAACGTGGGGGGACAGAGACAAGAGACCCAGTACTTC
>TRBJ2-3|TRBD2|many|TRBV6-5
CASSTRGGPDTQYF
TGTGCCAGCAGTACTCGGGGGGGGCCAGATACGCAGTATTTT